The rows below give T cell receptor beta chains drawn from one sample of a study of PD-L1 blockade in urothelial cancer. This table comes from immunoSEQ multiplex PCR, and its TCRdb copy is limited to in-frame clones, with some not included. This sample carries 70,000 to 75,000 clones, roughly 84% of them seen once, and the ten largest clones take around a tenth. This sample comprised PBMCs, obtained around atezolizumab (anti-PD-L1) treatment. These TCRs come from an older woman with urothelial cancer. CDR3s include the opening cysteine and the closing phenylalanine or tryptophan. Fields, in order: V gene, D gene, J gene, clone size, CDR3 DNA, CDR3 protein. D genes are given only for firm matches. The size field is filled for only some rows; it gives once, few, many or a size class.

V gene: TRBV7-9
D gene: TRBD2
J gene: TRBJ2-1
clone size: NA
CDR3 DNA: TGTGCCAGCAGATGGGGGGGTACCTACAATGAGCAGTTCTTC
CDR3 protein: CASRWGGTYNEQFF

V gene: TRBV7-8
D gene: NA
J gene: TRBJ2-7
clone size: once
CDR3 DNA: TGTGCCAGCAGCTGGCCCGCGGGGGAGCAGTACTTC
CDR3 protein: CASSWPAGEQYF

V gene: TRBV9
D gene: NA
J gene: TRBJ2-1
clone size: NA
CDR3 DNA: TGTGCCAGCAGCGTAGACGCTAGTCTCGCGCCTTACAATGAGCAGTTCTTC
CDR3 protein: CASSVDASLAPYNEQFF

V gene: TRBV18
D gene: TRBD2
J gene: TRBJ2-5
clone size: once
CDR3 DNA: TGTGCCAGCTCACCGGGACTAGCGGGAGGTGGAGAGACCCAGTACTTC
CDR3 protein: CASSPGLAGGGETQYF

V gene: TRBV4-2
D gene: TRBD2
J gene: TRBJ2-3
clone size: NA
CDR3 DNA: TGTGCCAGCAGCCAAGATTTTATCGTCAGCGGGAGAGTGGAGGAGACAGATACGCAGTATTTT
CDR3 protein: CASSQDFIVSGRVEETDTQYF

V gene: TRBV9
D gene: TRBD2
J gene: TRBJ2-5
clone size: NA
CDR3 DNA: TGTGCCAGCAGCGTAGCGAGCGGGGGAGAGACCCAGTACTTC
CDR3 protein: CASSVASGGETQYF

V gene: TRBV28
D gene: NA
J gene: TRBJ1-1
clone size: NA
CDR3 DNA: TGTGCCAGCAGTTTTTTGGGGGCCACTGAAGCTTTCTTT
CDR3 protein: CASSFLGATEAFF

V gene: TRBV5-4
D gene: NA
J gene: TRBJ1-4
clone size: NA
CDR3 DNA: TGTGCCAGCAGCTTTGGTCGGGGGGCGCGAATAACTAATGAAAAACTGTTTTTT
CDR3 protein: CASSFGRGARITNEKLFF

V gene: TRBV4-3
D gene: NA
J gene: TRBJ1-1
clone size: NA
CDR3 DNA: TGCGCCAGCAGCCAAGAAACGGGGAGCACTGAAGCTTTCTTT
CDR3 protein: CASSQETGSTEAFF

V gene: TRBV5-5
D gene: TRBD1
J gene: TRBJ1-1
clone size: NA
CDR3 DNA: TGTGCCAGCAGCTTGGTTCGGTCCAGGGGGACTGAAGCTTTCTTT
CDR3 protein: CASSLVRSRGTEAFF

V gene: TRBV4-2
D gene: NA
J gene: TRBJ1-1
clone size: few
CDR3 DNA: TGTGCCAGCAGCCAAGACCAGGACACTGAAGCTTTCTTT
CDR3 protein: CASSQDQDTEAFF

V gene: TRBV5-1
D gene: NA
J gene: TRBJ2-7
clone size: NA
CDR3 DNA: TGCGCCAGCAGCTTGGCCCCCCCCAGCGAGCAGTACTTC
CDR3 protein: CASSLAPPSEQYF

V gene: TRBV19
D gene: NA
J gene: TRBJ1-5
clone size: many
CDR3 DNA: TGTGCCAGTAGTATCGCGGGCAATCAGCCCCAGCATTTT
CDR3 protein: CASSIAGNQPQHF

V gene: TRBV5-1
D gene: TRBD1
J gene: TRBJ2-7
clone size: NA
CDR3 DNA: TGCGCCAGCAGGGGGACAGGGCTCGAGCAGTACTTC
CDR3 protein: CASRGTGLEQYF

V gene: TRBV7-3
D gene: NA
J gene: TRBJ2-1
clone size: NA
CDR3 DNA: TGTGCCAGCAGCTTGCAACCCGACGCGGTCCAGTTCTTC
CDR3 protein: CASSLQPDAVQFF

V gene: TRBV6-5
D gene: TRBD1
J gene: TRBJ1-6
clone size: NA
CDR3 DNA: TGTGCCAGCAGCTACCCACCGGGACAGCTCGATTCACCCCTCCACTTT
CDR3 protein: CASSYPPGQLDSPLHF

V gene: TRBV11-2
D gene: TRBD1
J gene: TRBJ2-2
clone size: NA
CDR3 DNA: TGTGCCAGCAGTTCACCGGGACAGGGGTACTCGAACACCGGGGAGCTGTTTTTT
CDR3 protein: CASSSPGQGYSNTGELFF

V gene: TRBV27
D gene: TRBD1
J gene: TRBJ1-2
clone size: NA
CDR3 DNA: TGTGCCAGCAGTCCCCTCAGGACAGGGGACTATGGCTACACCTTC
CDR3 protein: CASSPLRTGDYGYTF

V gene: TRBV29-1
D gene: TRBD2
J gene: TRBJ2-1
clone size: NA
CDR3 DNA: TGCAGCGTTGGGACTAGCGGGAGCTACAATGAGCAGTTCTTC
CDR3 protein: CSVGTSGSYNEQFF

V gene: TRBV9
D gene: NA
J gene: TRBJ1-1
clone size: NA
CDR3 DNA: TGTGCCAGCAGCGTAAACAAGAACACTGAAGCTTTCTTT
CDR3 protein: CASSVNKNTEAFF

V gene: TRBV5-1
D gene: NA
J gene: TRBJ2-7
clone size: NA
CDR3 DNA: TGCGCCAGCAGCTTGGTAGGTGGGACTCTGACCTACGAGCAGTACTTC
CDR3 protein: CASSLVGGTLTYEQYF

V gene: TRBV28
D gene: TRBD1
J gene: TRBJ2-7
clone size: few
CDR3 DNA: TGTGCCAGCAGTTCTCAGGGGGCGGGAGAGCAGTACTTC
CDR3 protein: CASSSQGAGEQYF

V gene: TRBV19
D gene: NA
J gene: TRBJ1-5
clone size: NA
CDR3 DNA: TGTGCCAGTAGCCAATTGGACAGCCGCAATCAGCCCCAGCATTTT
CDR3 protein: CASSQLDSRNQPQHF

V gene: TRBV5-1
D gene: NA
J gene: TRBJ2-7
clone size: NA
CDR3 DNA: TGCGCCAGCAGCTCACAGTCTCGGGAGCAGTACTTC
CDR3 protein: CASSSQSREQYF

V gene: TRBV5-4
D gene: NA
J gene: TRBJ1-6
clone size: NA
CDR3 DNA: TGTGCCAGCAGCGCGGGGGGGGGCCCCTATAATTCACCCCTCCACTTT
CDR3 protein: CASSAGGGPYNSPLHF

V gene: TRBV11-2
D gene: NA
J gene: TRBJ2-7
clone size: NA
CDR3 DNA: TGTGCCAGCAGCTTTGGGACACCTATAATCTCCTACGAGCAGTACTTC
CDR3 protein: CASSFGTPIISYEQYF

V gene: TRBV6-1
D gene: NA
J gene: TRBJ1-2
clone size: NA
CDR3 DNA: TGTGCCAGCAGTGAACTACAGGGATATGGCTACACCTTC
CDR3 protein: CASSELQGYGYTF

V gene: TRBV5-1
D gene: TRBD2
J gene: TRBJ2-1
clone size: once
CDR3 DNA: TGCGCCAGCAGCTCGCGATCCACTAGCGGGAGGGCTACTGAGCAGTTCTTC
CDR3 protein: CASSSRSTSGRATEQFF

V gene: TRBV6-5
D gene: TRBD1
J gene: TRBJ2-7
clone size: NA
CDR3 DNA: TGTGCCAGCAGTTACGGACAGGAGACCTACGAGCAGTACTTC
CDR3 protein: CASSYGQETYEQYF

V gene: TRBV9
D gene: TRBD1
J gene: TRBJ2-6
clone size: NA
CDR3 DNA: TGTGCCAGCAGCGCCACTCCTCCGGGGACAGGTCCCTCCAGTGGGGCCAACGTCCTGACTTTC
CDR3 protein: CASSATPPGTGPSSGANVLTF

V gene: TRBV11-2
D gene: NA
J gene: TRBJ2-2
clone size: NA
CDR3 DNA: TGTGCCAGTGTAATTCAGGGGTGGGGGAACACCGGGGAGCTGTTTTTT
CDR3 protein: CASVIQGWGNTGELFF

V gene: TRBV18
D gene: TRBD1
J gene: TRBJ2-1
clone size: NA
CDR3 DNA: TGTGCCAGCTCAGACTTAGGGACAGGGGGCAATGAGCAGTTCTTC
CDR3 protein: CASSDLGTGGNEQFF

V gene: TRBV30
D gene: TRBD1
J gene: TRBJ1-5
clone size: NA
CDR3 DNA: TGTGCCTGGACCCGACAGGGGGGCAATCAGCCCCAGCATTTT
CDR3 protein: CAWTRQGGNQPQHF

V gene: TRBV19
D gene: NA
J gene: TRBJ2-5
clone size: NA
CDR3 DNA: TGTGCCAGTAGTATGGGGAGGGGCAGGGGCGAGACCCAGTACTTC
CDR3 protein: CASSMGRGRGETQYF

V gene: TRBV6-1
D gene: TRBD1
J gene: TRBJ1-4
clone size: NA
CDR3 DNA: TGTGCCAGCAGAGAACGCTACAGGGGGCAGGAGGAAAAACTGTTTTTT
CDR3 protein: CASRERYRGQEEKLFF

V gene: TRBV9
D gene: TRBD2
J gene: TRBJ2-3
clone size: NA
CDR3 DNA: TGTGCCAGCAGCGTAGTCGGGAGGGGGTTTGCGGATACGCAGTATTTT
CDR3 protein: CASSVVGRGFADTQYF

V gene: TRBV9
D gene: TRBD2
J gene: TRBJ2-3
clone size: NA
CDR3 DNA: TGTGCCAGCAGCAAAGGGACTAGCGACGGCACAGATACGCAGTATTTT
CDR3 protein: CASSKGTSDGTDTQYF

V gene: TRBV19
D gene: NA
J gene: TRBJ2-2
clone size: NA
CDR3 DNA: TGTGCCACCTCCAGGACAGTCAACGCGAACACCGGGGAGCTGTTTTTT
CDR3 protein: CATSRTVNANTGELFF

V gene: TRBV7-3
D gene: TRBD2
J gene: TRBJ2-5
clone size: NA
CDR3 DNA: TGTGCCAGCAGCTTAGCTCCCGGGACTAGCGGGAGGGCCGGGAACCAAGAGACCCAGTACTTC
CDR3 protein: CASSLAPGTSGRAGNQETQYF

V gene: TRBV4-1
D gene: NA
J gene: TRBJ1-5
clone size: few
CDR3 DNA: TGCGCCAGCAGCCAAGATACCGGGGTCCATCAGCCCCAGCATTTT
CDR3 protein: CASSQDTGVHQPQHF

V gene: TRBV27
D gene: NA
J gene: TRBJ1-1
clone size: NA
CDR3 DNA: TGTGCCAGCAGTCCGAACAGGGACGACACTGAAGCTTTCTTT
CDR3 protein: CASSPNRDDTEAFF

V gene: TRBV29-1
D gene: TRBD2
J gene: TRBJ2-4
clone size: NA
CDR3 DNA: TGCAGCGTTGGGGAGGGTGGGAATTTTGTAGCTAAAAACATTCAGTACTTC
CDR3 protein: CSVGEGGNFVAKNIQYF

V gene: TRBV6-1
D gene: TRBD1
J gene: TRBJ1-5
clone size: NA
CDR3 DNA: TGTGCCAGCAGCGCGACAGGGGGCAATCAGCCCCAGCATTTT
CDR3 protein: CASSATGGNQPQHF

V gene: TRBV25-1
D gene: TRBD1
J gene: TRBJ2-7
clone size: NA
CDR3 DNA: TGTGCCAGCAGTCCACTTCCGGGACAGGGGTTCTACGAGCAGTACTTC
CDR3 protein: CASSPLPGQGFYEQYF

V gene: TRBV9
D gene: NA
J gene: TRBJ2-1
clone size: NA
CDR3 DNA: TGTGCCAGCAGCGTAGGAAATAGCCCTTGGGATGAGCAGTTCTTC
CDR3 protein: CASSVGNSPWDEQFF

V gene: TRBV25-1
D gene: TRBD2
J gene: TRBJ2-5
clone size: NA
CDR3 DNA: TGTGCCAGCAGTGAAGGCGGGGGGGTTCGGGAGACCCAGTACTTC
CDR3 protein: CASSEGGGVRETQYF

V gene: TRBV19
D gene: TRBD1
J gene: TRBJ1-2
clone size: NA
CDR3 DNA: TGTGCCAGTAGTACGACAGGGCGGATTGGCTACACCTTC
CDR3 protein: CASSTTGRIGYTF

V gene: TRBV13
D gene: NA
J gene: TRBJ1-2
clone size: NA
CDR3 DNA: TGTGCCAGCAGCCCCCGACAGGCGGGGGACTATGGCTACACCTTC
CDR3 protein: CASSPRQAGDYGYTF

V gene: TRBV28
D gene: NA
J gene: TRBJ1-2
clone size: NA
CDR3 DNA: TGTGCCAGCAGTTCCCCGATGGAGGGCTACACCTTC
CDR3 protein: CASSSPMEGYTF